What follows are 28 T cell receptor beta chains derived from one specimen sequenced in a study of breast tumors, draining lymph nodes, adjacent tissues (dated by TCRdb to the mid-2010s). The library was obtained by multiplex PCR. Sequencing instrument: Illumina HiSeq 2000. The public reads were quality trimmed at Q25 with fastp and then assembled into clones with MiXCR by TCRdb, keeping productive beta chains. Each entry merges the rows of one CDR3 protein and shows their most common DNA and genes. The sample table contains 100,000 or so distinct CDR3 sequences; only one count was recorded for over 20% of them. Of the sample, 1% to 1.5% is held by the ten largest clones. The axillary draining lymph nodes of breast cancer patients were the source of the lymph node samples. Sequenced material: axillary lymph node tissue. The receptors come from a female donor with breast cancer. Some clones in this sample may be carry-over from other donors' samples.

The chain recombines TRBV18 with TRBJ2-3, with D perhaps matching TRBD2 (6 bases). Trimming took off 2 bases at V and 3 bases at J, with 12 bases between the two ends. The CDR3 covers 15 residues. Germline CDR1 KGHSH, CDR2 LQKENI. The CDR3: CASSPGRERTDTQYF. The CDR3 coding sequence is TGTGCCAGCTCACCAGGCCGGGAGAGGACAGATACGCAGTATTTT.

The table lists this clonotype with many counts. The chain employs TRBV20-1 and TRBJ2-5, with 8 bases lining up with TRBD1. V lost 6 bases, J lost 2 bases, and 2 bases stayed unmatched. CDR1 and CDR2 from the germline V gene are DFQATT and SNEGSKA (reference sequence). This CDR3 region has 12 residues. CDR3 nucleotide sequence: TGCAGTGCCGGACAGGGACAAGAGACCCAGTACTTC. This sequence encodes CSAGQGQETQYF.

In this sample, this clonotype turned up many times. The chain is built from TRBV20-1 and TRBJ2-3; D call uncertain. Per germline, CDR1 DFQATT and CDR2 SNEGSKA (reference sequence). This CDR3 region has 16 residues. V was cut by 6 bases and J by 6 bases, with 25 bases left in between. CDR3 in amino acids: CSAPALAVASTDTQYF. CDR3 coding DNA: TGCAGTGCCCCAGCCCTTGCGGTCGCGTCCACGGATACGCAGTATTTT.

Concerning this clonotype: The junction differs from germline at one of its ends, possibly a read error. V and J are TRBV12-3 or TRBV12-4 and TRBJ2-5; 7 bases fit TRBD1. The CDR3 is made up of 16 amino acids. CDR3 bases: TGTGCCAGCAGTCAGGGACAGACGATTGATAAGGAGACCCGGTACTTC. As protein: CASSQGQTIDKETRYF.

A note on this clonotype: The missing conserved phenylalanine or tryptophan at the end of this CDR3 makes a read error likely. No DNA is shown, since the ends of the CDR3 on it are uncertain; the CDR3 is the one TCRdb lists. The chain has TRBV7-2 and TRBJ2-6; no DNA check was done on the table's D call, TRBD2. The CDR3 numbers 9 amino acids, ends counted. Germline CDR1 reads SGHTA; CDR2 reads FQGNSA. The CDR3 protein is CASSLVSAG.

The chain couples TRBV5-1 to TRBJ1-6; D is ambiguous. With 5 bases removed from V and 8 bases from J, the gap between germline ends came to 11 bases. The germline gives CDR1 SGHRS, CDR2 YFSETQ. This CDR3 comprises 13 residues. The CDR3 sequence is CASRPGRDSPLHF. CDR3 DNA: TGCGCCAGCAGACCTGGACGGGATTCACCCCTCCACTTT.

This clonotype has ten or more counts. V is TRBV20-1 and J is TRBJ2-2; D uncertain. Germline CDR1 and CDR2: DFQATT and SNEGSKA (reference sequence). The CDR3 spans 13 residues. Trimming cost V 1 base and J 0 bases, with 3 bases left between them. The CDR3 is CSARVTNTGELFF. The CDR3 DNA follows: TGCAGTGCTAGAGTCACGAACACCGGGGAGCTGTTTTTT.

The gene calls are TRBV4-2 and TRBJ2-1; 13 bases fit TRBD2. The V gene's germline CDR1 is LGHNA and CDR2 YNFKEQ. V was clipped by 5 bases and J by 7 bases; unmatched bases: 5. This CDR3 has 15 residues. The DNA for the CDR3 is TGTGCCAGCAGCACGCGGACTAGCGGGAGAAATGAGCAGTTCTTC. As protein: CASSTRTSGRNEQFF.

This clonotype was seen only a few times. The chain combines TRBV28 with TRBJ2-6; D not certain. There are 15 residues in the CDR3. V was cut by 5 bases and J by 1 base, with 9 bases left in between. CDR1 is MDHEN and CDR2 is SYDVKM in the germline V gene. The CDR3 loop is CASSPRQSGANVLTF. The CDR3 region has the DNA TGTGCCAGCAGTCCTCGACAATCTGGGGCCAACGTCCTGACTTTC.

This clonotype was picked up a small number of times. A clone one base away is much larger, so this may be a read error. The chain carries TRBV15 and TRBJ1-5, with D perhaps matching TRBD1 (6 bases). This CDR3 has 20 amino acids. In germline, CDR1 is LNHNV, CDR2 YYDKDF (reference sequence). The V and J ends lost 3 bases and 2 bases respectively, with 26 bases between them. Here the CDR3 reads CATSSVGIQGPDLRNQPQHF. The CDR3 coding sequence is TGTGCCACCAGCAGCGTAGGTATACAGGGCCCAGATCTTCGCAATCAGCCCCAGCATTTT.

At least ten counts were recorded for this clonotype. The chain uses TRBV2 and TRBJ2-1; 8 bases are shared with TRBD1. Germline assignment: CDR1 SNHLY and CDR2 FYNNEI. The length of the CDR3 is 13 residues. Germline trimming cut 8 bases from V and 4 bases from J; bases unmatched to any gene: 4. CDR3 amino acids: CASSRTGYNEQFF. The CDR3 DNA reads TGTGCCAGCTCCCGGACAGGGTACAATGAGCAGTTCTTC. Complete variable domain (other parts from reference TRBV2 and TRBJ2-1): EPEVTQTPSHQVTQMGQEVILRCVPISNHLYFYWYRQILGQKVEFLVSFYNNEISEKSEIFDDQFSVERPDGSNFTLKIRSTKLEDSAMYFCASSRTGYNEQFFGPGTRLTVL.

In this sample, this clonotype turned up many times. This sequence joins TRBV6-1 and TRBJ1-4; D is unclear. V was shortened by 0 bases and J by 10 bases, with 6 bases between the two germline ends. The CDR3 totals 12 residues. The germline V gene has CDR1 MNHNS and CDR2 SASEGT. The CDR3: CASSEATSKLFF. The CDR3 DNA follows: TGTGCCAGCAGTGAAGCGACCTCAAAACTGTTTTTT.

This clonotype was counted at least ten times. This chain links TRBV6-5 with TRBJ2-7; no definite D call. Germline V lookup: CDR1 MNHEY, CDR2 SVGAGI. V gave up 5 bases and J gave up 0 bases, with 8 bases separating them. The CDR3 covers 13 residues. DNA for the CDR3: TGTGCCAGCAGTAAAGGCAACTCCTACGAGCAGTACTTC. This translates into CASSKGNSYEQYF.

This clonotype was detected only a few times. This chain uses TRBV20-1 with TRBJ2-6; possible D gene TRBD2, 6 bases. Germline-derived CDR1 and CDR2 are DFQATT and SNEGSKA (reference sequence). Trimming cost V 3 bases and J 0 bases, with 18 bases left between them. The CDR3 spans 18 residues. The CDR3 reads CSARGTSETVSGANVLTF. The CDR3 DNA is TGCAGTGCTAGGGGGACTTCCGAAACGGTCTCTGGGGCCAACGTCCTGACTTTC.

V and J are TRBV7-9 and TRBJ2-1; TRBD2 might be the D (6 bases). The germline V and J ends were trimmed by 1 base and 5 bases, with 12 bases remaining between them. The CDR3 totals 15 residues. In germline, CDR1 is SEHNR, CDR2 FQNEAQ (reference sequence). CDR3 bases: TGTGCCAGCAGCTTAGGAGCGGGCCCCCACAATGAGCAGTTCTTC. This sequence encodes CASSLGAGPHNEQFF.

In its sample, this clonotype was seen many times. The chain recombines TRBV7-9 with TRBJ1-5; D is unresolved. The V gene's germline CDR1 is SEHNR and CDR2 FQNEAQ (reference sequence). This CDR3 has 13 amino acids. Trimming removed 4 bases at V and 1 base at J, with 5 bases between. CDR3 residues: CASSSDSNQPQHF. The DNA for the CDR3 is TGTGCCAGCAGCTCGGACAGCAATCAGCCCCAGCATTTT.

The sample holds many counts of this clonotype. The chain has TRBV9 and TRBJ2-1; D is unclear. The CDR3 consists of 13 residues. Germline loops: CDR1 SGDLS, CDR2 YYNGEE. The V gene lost 0 bases and the J gene lost 6 bases, with 7 bases spanning the gap. CDR3 residues: CASSVEPGNEQFF. The CDR3 coding sequence is TGTGCCAGCAGCGTAGAACCGGGCAATGAGCAGTTCTTC.

This clonotype was observed at least ten times. J is TRBJ2-1 and V is TRBV7-9, with D possibly being TRBD2 (5 bases). V was shortened by 3 bases and J by 9 bases, with 12 bases between the two germline ends. From germline, CDR1 is SEHNR and CDR2 FQNEAQ (reference sequence). The CDR3 contains 13 residues. The CDR3 sequence is CASSLGRRVEQFF. Written as DNA, the CDR3 is TGTGCCAGCAGCTTGGGCAGGCGGGTTGAGCAGTTCTTC. Combining the CDR3 with reference TRBV7-9 and TRBJ2-1 gives the whole variable domain DTGVSQNPRHKITKRGQNVTFRCDPISEHNRLYWYRQTLGQGPEFLTYFQNEAQLEKSRLLSDRFSAERPKGSFSTLEIQRTEQGDSAMYLCASSLGRRVEQFFGPGTRLTVL.

This clonotype was observed a handful of times. The V call is TRBV11-2, the J call TRBJ2-4; 11 bases line up with TRBD1. The J segment lost 1 base and the V segment lost 3 bases, leaving 5 bases of the junction unmatched. The germline V gene has CDR1 SGHAT and CDR2 FQNNGV. The CDR3 covers 17 residues. CDR3 region: CASSFGQGARAKNIQYF. The DNA for the CDR3 is TGTGCCAGCAGCTTCGGACAGGGGGCGAGGGCCAAAAACATTCAGTACTTC.

This chain uses TRBV2 with TRBJ2-6, with D possibly TRBD2 on 7 matching bases. The CDR3 has 18 residues. CDR1 and CDR2 (germline): SNHLY, FYNNEI. V lost 7 bases and J lost 0, with 19 bases in between. The CDR3 region has the DNA TGTGCCAGCATCGGGGGGCCGGGGGGCTCCTCTGGGGCCAACGTCCTGACTTTC. Amino acid sequence: CASIGGPGGSSGANVLTF. Full variable domain (rest looked up from reference TRBV2 and TRBJ2-6): EPEVTQTPSHQVTQMGQEVILRCVPISNHLYFYWYRQILGQKVEFLVSFYNNEISEKSEIFDDQFSVERPDGSNFTLKIRSTKLEDSAMYFCASIGGPGGSSGANVLTFGAGSRLTVL.

CDR3 in DNA: TGTGCCAGCAGCTTAGGGCTTGACAGCTCCTATAACCCACCCCTCCACTTT. Translation gives CASSLGLDSSYNPPLHF. The J gene is TRBJ1-6, the V gene TRBV13, with D perhaps matching TRBD1 (5 bases). Germline V gives CDR1 PRHDT, CDR2 FYEKMQ (reference sequence). V lost 0 bases and J 11 bases, leaving 20 bases between the germline ends. The CDR3 totals 17 residues.

On this clonotype itself: One base away lies a much larger clone, so this may be a sequencing read error. The chain couples TRBV6-2 or TRBV6-3 to TRBJ1-3; no firm D call. This CDR3 is 12 amino acids long. Germline lookup yields CDR1 MNHEY and CDR2 SVGEGT. As DNA, the CDR3 is TGTGCCAGCAGTCCTTCTGGAAGCACCATATATTTT. It translates to CASSPSGSTIYF.

This clonotype was picked up many times. The V gene is TRBV9, the J gene TRBJ2-5; 8 positions agree with TRBD1. Germline trimming cut 2 bases from V and 3 bases from J; bases unmatched to any gene: 9. Per germline, CDR1 SGDLS and CDR2 YYNGEE. The CDR3 is made up of 16 amino acids. The DNA for the CDR3 is TGTGCCAGCAGCGTTGCCAAGGAGGACAGGGAAGAGACCCAGTACTTC. This gives the protein CASSVAKEDREETQYF.

The rearrangement links TRBV7-6 to TRBJ1-1; D is unresolved. The CDR3 sequence is 13 residues long. CDR1 is SGHVS, CDR2 FNYEAQ, per germline. V was clipped by 0 bases and J by 0 bases, with 2 bases between them. The DNA for the CDR3 is TGTGCCAGCAGCTTAGCTATGAACACTGAAGCTTTCTTT. Translated: CASSLAMNTEAFF.

Only one count was recorded for this clonotype. The genes are TRBV4-1 and TRBJ1-2; D is unresolved. The ends were cut back, 0 bases at V and 3 bases at J, with 14 bases in the middle. The length of the CDR3 is 16 residues. Germline CDR1 is MGHRA and CDR2 is YSYEKL. CDR3 residues: CASSQDNKVRYYGYTF. Here the CDR3 DNA reads TGCGCCAGCAGCCAAGATAACAAAGTGAGATACTATGGCTACACCTTC.

The chain employs TRBV20-1 and TRBJ1-2, with 9 bases matching TRBD1. Looked up from germline, CDR1 is DFQATT and CDR2 is SNEGSKA (reference sequence). The V gene end was trimmed by 5 bases and the J gene end by 6 bases; junction bases not matched to a gene: 13. The CDR3 totals 15 residues. This chain's CDR3 is CSALTGGDHFHGYTF. The CDR3 DNA sequence: TGCAGTGCTCTGACAGGGGGGGACCATTTTCATGGCTACACCTTC.

This clonotype was found many times. The chain carries TRBV2 and TRBJ1-6; weak D call: TRBD1 (5 bases). The CDR3 runs to 16 residues. Germline V gives CDR1 SNHLY, CDR2 FYNNEI. V gave up 1 base and J gave up 6 bases, with 13 bases separating them. DNA for the CDR3: TGTGCCAGCAGTGAAGAAAGGGGTCGGACTAATTCACCCCTCCACTTT. Residues: CASSEERGRTNSPLHF.

About this clonotype: One base away lies a much larger clone, so this may be a sequencing read error. The chain combines TRBV6-5 with TRBJ1-2; perhaps TRBD1 as D (5 bases). The V and J ends lost 7 bases and 6 bases respectively, with 18 bases between them. The CDR3 sequence is 14 residues long. The germline CDR1 and CDR2 sequences are MNHEY and SVGAGI. The DNA for the CDR3 is TGTGCCAGCAAACAGGCCGAGACTAGTAATGGCTACACCTTC. Translated, it gives CASKQAETSNGYTF.